Listed below are T cell receptor beta chains from one sample, sequenced in a study of cytomegalovirus exposure and HLA in healthy donors. Method: immunoSEQ multiplex PCR; TCRdb's copy keeps in-frame clones and lacks some. Altogether 170,000 or so clones are present, more than 80% being singletons, with the ten largest covering 0.6% to 0.7%. The source material was PBMCs. These receptors all come from a boy younger than 18 in good health and CMV-seronegative. CDR3s include the opening cysteine and the closing phenylalanine or tryptophan. The D gene is left open where the match is weak. Size is omitted from some rows. Given values are once, few, many or a class for expanded clones.

d_gene: TRBD1
j_gene: TRBJ1-4
abundance: -
v_gene: TRBV7-9
CDR3aa: CASSKRGQGNEKLFF
CDR3nt: TGTGCCAGCAGCAAACGCGGACAGGGTAATGAAAAACTGTTTTTT

d_gene: -
j_gene: TRBJ1-5
abundance: once
v_gene: TRBV30
CDR3aa: CAWSVKKVGVYSNQPQHF
CDR3nt: TGTGCCTGGAGTGTAAAAAAGGTTGGAGTTTATAGCAATCAGCCCCAGCATTTT

d_gene: TRBD1
j_gene: TRBJ1-5
abundance: -
v_gene: TRBV2
CDR3aa: CASSATGAQPQHF
CDR3nt: TGTGCCAGCAGCGCAACAGGGGCGCAGCCCCAGCATTTT

d_gene: -
j_gene: TRBJ2-6
abundance: -
v_gene: TRBV19
CDR3aa: CASTSDSVAGANVLTF
CDR3nt: TGTGCCAGTACGTCGGACAGTGTGGCCGGGGCCAACGTCCTGACTTTC

d_gene: -
j_gene: TRBJ1-4
abundance: -
v_gene: TRBV7-8
CDR3aa: CASSSRWPGYNEKLFF
CDR3nt: TGTGCCAGCAGCTCCAGGTGGCCGGGATATAATGAAAAACTGTTTTTT

d_gene: -
j_gene: TRBJ2-7
abundance: -
v_gene: TRBV4-1
CDR3aa: CASSQGGGYEQYF
CDR3nt: TGCGCCAGCAGCCAAGGAGGTGGCTACGAGCAGTACTTC

d_gene: -
j_gene: TRBJ2-1
abundance: -
v_gene: TRBV4-3
CDR3aa: CASSQEESYNEQFF
CDR3nt: TGCGCCAGCAGCCAAGAAGAGTCCTACAATGAGCAGTTCTTC

d_gene: -
j_gene: TRBJ1-1
abundance: -
v_gene: TRBV29-1
CDR3aa: CGSGGGEAFF
CDR3nt: TGCGGCAGCGGGGGCGGTGAAGCTTTCTTT

d_gene: TRBD2
j_gene: TRBJ2-3
abundance: -
v_gene: TRBV7-9
CDR3aa: CASSLGTSGRARETQYF
CDR3nt: TGTGCCAGCAGCTTGGGGACTAGCGGGAGGGCCCGGGAGACGCAGTATTTT

d_gene: TRBD2
j_gene: TRBJ2-7
abundance: -
v_gene: TRBV19
CDR3aa: CATESLAGAGEQYF
CDR3nt: TGTGCCACCGAATCCCTAGCGGGAGCAGGCGAGCAGTACTTC

d_gene: -
j_gene: TRBJ1-2
abundance: few
v_gene: TRBV21-1
CDR3aa: CASSSQRRANYGYTF
CDR3nt: TGTGCCAGCAGCAGTCAGCGACGAGCTAACTATGGCTACACCTTC

d_gene: -
j_gene: TRBJ2-7
abundance: -
v_gene: TRBV7-2
CDR3aa: CASSLGGPGQLYF
CDR3nt: TGTGCCAGCAGCTTAGGAGGACCCGGACAGCTGTACTTC

d_gene: -
j_gene: TRBJ2-1
abundance: -
v_gene: TRBV27
CDR3aa: CASSLSTLYNEQFF
CDR3nt: TGTGCCAGCAGTTTGTCGACACTTTACAATGAGCAGTTCTTC

d_gene: -
j_gene: TRBJ2-1
abundance: -
v_gene: TRBV11-3
CDR3aa: CASSSGNEQFF
CDR3nt: TGTGCCAGCAGCTCCGGCAATGAGCAGTTCTTC

d_gene: -
j_gene: TRBJ1-2
abundance: -
v_gene: TRBV28
CDR3aa: CASSLHGAPYGYTF
CDR3nt: TGTGCCAGCAGTTTGCACGGAGCCCCTTATGGCTACACCTTC

d_gene: -
j_gene: TRBJ1-1
abundance: once
v_gene: TRBV2
CDR3aa: CASTPGSGRGNTEAFF
CDR3nt: TGTGCCAGCACCCCCGGATCTGGACGGGGGAACACTGAAGCTTTCTTT

d_gene: -
j_gene: TRBJ2-1
abundance: -
v_gene: TRBV11-2
CDR3aa: CALSSGTKYSSYNEQFF
CDR3nt: TGTGCCTTAAGTTCCGGGACAAAATATAGCTCCTACAATGAGCAGTTCTTC

d_gene: TRBD2
j_gene: TRBJ2-1
abundance: -
v_gene: TRBV19
CDR3aa: CASQLAGRWNEQFF
CDR3nt: TGTGCCAGCCAACTAGCGGGGCGGTGGAATGAGCAGTTCTTC

d_gene: -
j_gene: TRBJ1-2
abundance: -
v_gene: TRBV10-2
CDR3aa: CASSERDTANYGYTF
CDR3nt: TGCGCCAGCAGTGAAAGGGACACGGCGAACTATGGCTACACCTTC

d_gene: TRBD1
j_gene: TRBJ1-2
abundance: -
v_gene: TRBV10-3
CDR3aa: CAISVTGDGYTF
CDR3nt: TGTGCCATCAGTGTAACAGGGGATGGCTACACCTTC

d_gene: -
j_gene: TRBJ2-2
abundance: -
v_gene: TRBV30
CDR3aa: CAWIAGLTLLNTGELFF
CDR3nt: TGTGCCTGGATCGCAGGACTTACTCTACTTAACACCGGGGAGCTGTTTTTT

d_gene: -
j_gene: TRBJ2-7
abundance: -
v_gene: TRBV9
CDR3aa: CASSPTPSGVQYF
CDR3nt: TGTGCCAGCAGCCCGACTCCCTCCGGGGTGCAGTACTTC

d_gene: TRBD1
j_gene: TRBJ2-3
abundance: -
v_gene: TRBV11-3
CDR3aa: CASSDRDRAPDTQYF
CDR3nt: TGTGCCAGCAGCGACCGGGACAGGGCCCCAGATACGCAGTATTTT

d_gene: -
j_gene: TRBJ2-1
abundance: -
v_gene: TRBV5-4
CDR3aa: CASSVDLSSYNEQFF
CDR3nt: TGTGCCAGCAGCGTAGATTTGAGCTCCTACAATGAGCAGTTCTTC

d_gene: -
j_gene: TRBJ1-1
abundance: few
v_gene: TRBV15
CDR3aa: CATSNERGGTEAFF
CDR3nt: TGTGCCACCAGCAACGAAAGGGGAGGCACTGAAGCTTTCTTT

d_gene: -
j_gene: TRBJ2-1
abundance: -
v_gene: TRBV6-6
CDR3aa: CASSYDTVMVF
CDR3nt: TGTGCCAGCAGTTATGACACCGTAATGGTCTTC

d_gene: -
j_gene: TRBJ2-7
abundance: -
v_gene: TRBV4-1
CDR3aa: CASSQEEGTNEQYF
CDR3nt: TGCGCCAGCAGCCAAGAGGAGGGAACAAACGAGCAGTACTTC

d_gene: TRBD1
j_gene: TRBJ2-7
abundance: few
v_gene: TRBV11-3
CDR3aa: CASSFRHSGQRSYEQYF
CDR3nt: TGTGCCAGCAGCTTTAGGCATTCGGGACAGCGGTCCTACGAGCAGTACTTC

d_gene: -
j_gene: TRBJ2-5
abundance: -
v_gene: TRBV25-1
CDR3aa: CASSEWNRLRETQYF
CDR3nt: TGTGCCAGCAGTGAATGGAACAGACTGCGGGAGACCCAGTACTTC

d_gene: TRBD1
j_gene: TRBJ1-4
abundance: -
v_gene: TRBV12-5
CDR3aa: CASGLVSRGWANEKLFF
CDR3nt: TGTGCTAGTGGTTTGGTCTCCAGGGGGTGGGCTAATGAAAAACTGTTTTTT

d_gene: TRBD1
j_gene: TRBJ1-1
abundance: -
v_gene: TRBV11-3
CDR3aa: CASSTLQGVETEAFF
CDR3nt: TGTGCCAGCAGCACGCTACAGGGGGTTGAAACTGAAGCTTTCTTT

d_gene: -
j_gene: TRBJ2-5
abundance: -
v_gene: TRBV29-1
CDR3aa: CSGLLAAFGDQYF
CDR3nt: TGCTCCGGGTTGTTAGCGGCCTTCGGGGACCAGTACTTC